This T cell receptor beta chain was identified during a study of PD-1 blockade in classical Hodgkin lymphoma. In the study overall: Nivolumab was administered to patients intravenously at 3 mg/kg every 2 weeks. Overall study findings and caveats: Diminished baseline TCR diversity has been reported in newly diagnosed patients relative to healthy donors. Complete responders entered with baseline diversity on par with newly diagnosed patients, the results showed.

V dropped 7 bases and J dropped 8 bases, with 20 bases sitting between them. The CDR3 contains 14 residues. CDR1 and CDR2 from the germline V gene are MNHEY and SVGAGI. TCRdb's table, derived via immunoSEQ multiplex PCR, lists solely in-frame clones and lacks some. The sample yields about 97,000 clones, roughly 90% seen once. Relapse after autologous stem cell transplantation occurred in every patient, and brentuximab vedotin exposure varied. Of note for this clone: No antigen is known for it.

The sequence was obtained from a human donor with classical Hodgkin lymphoma. This sample comprised peripheral blood mononuclear cells (PBMCs), obtained before the second cycle of nivolumab. V gene TRBV6-5 combines with J gene TRBJ1-2; D possibly corresponds to TRBD1 (5 bases). CDR3 in DNA: TGTGCCAGCACCCTGGAGGGGCCTATGGGAGGCTACACCTTC. Translation: CASTLEGPMGGYTF.